This T cell receptor beta chain was sequenced in a study of OX40 agonist ivuxolimab in advanced cancers. Whole-study context: Participants averaged about 60 years of age (range about 23 to 79) and were roughly 80% male. Partial responses were observed in three patients, of whom one had hepatocellular carcinoma and two had cutaneous melanoma. Study observations and caveats: Both blood CD4+ and CD8+ T cells showed clonal growth by week 6 at 0.1 to 3.0 mg/kg.

This clone appeared a single time. The antigen is unknown. The protocol was immunoSEQ multiplex PCR, while the TCRdb copy is restricted to in-frame clones and leaves out a portion. The sample yields tens of thousands of clones, approximately 72% seen once. This CDR3 has 14 amino acids. V was trimmed by 3 bases and J by 4 bases, leaving 10 bases between them. Germline V CDR1 and CDR2: SGHAT, FQNNGV. The starting material was CD4+ or CD8+ T cells sorted from blood, obtained in a trial of the OX40 agonist ivuxolimab. The rearrangement links TRBV11-2 to TRBJ2-1, with D uncertain. The TCR was taken from an adult with an advanced solid tumor such as melanoma, head and neck, liver or kidney cancer. CDR3 in amino acids: CASSFGAAYNEQFF. The CDR3 DNA is TGTGCCAGCAGCTTCGGTGCGGCTTACAATGAGCAGTTCTTC.